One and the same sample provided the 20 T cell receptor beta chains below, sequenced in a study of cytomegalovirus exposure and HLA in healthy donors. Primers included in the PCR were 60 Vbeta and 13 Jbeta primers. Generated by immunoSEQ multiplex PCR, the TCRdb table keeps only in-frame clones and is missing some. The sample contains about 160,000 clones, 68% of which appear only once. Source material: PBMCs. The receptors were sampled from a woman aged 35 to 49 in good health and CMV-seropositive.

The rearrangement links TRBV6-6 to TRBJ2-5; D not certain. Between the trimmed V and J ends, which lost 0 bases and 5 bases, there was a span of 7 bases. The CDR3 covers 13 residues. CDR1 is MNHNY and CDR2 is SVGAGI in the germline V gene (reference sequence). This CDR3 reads CASSYSRRETQYF. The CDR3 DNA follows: TGTGCCAGCAGTTACTCGAGGCGGGAGACCCAGTACTTC.

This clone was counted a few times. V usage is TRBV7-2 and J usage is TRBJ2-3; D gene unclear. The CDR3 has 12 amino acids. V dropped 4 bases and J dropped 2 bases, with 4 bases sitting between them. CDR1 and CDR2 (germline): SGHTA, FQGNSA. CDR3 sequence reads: CASSYYTDTQYF. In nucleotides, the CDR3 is TGTGCCAGCAGCTATTACACAGATACGCAGTATTTT.

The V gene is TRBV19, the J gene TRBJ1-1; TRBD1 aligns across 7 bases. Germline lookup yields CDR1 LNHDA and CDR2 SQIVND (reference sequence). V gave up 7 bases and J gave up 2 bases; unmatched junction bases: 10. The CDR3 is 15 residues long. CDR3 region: CASNIATGSNTEAFF. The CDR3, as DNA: TGTGCCAGTAACATTGCGACAGGGAGTAACACTGAAGCTTTCTTT.

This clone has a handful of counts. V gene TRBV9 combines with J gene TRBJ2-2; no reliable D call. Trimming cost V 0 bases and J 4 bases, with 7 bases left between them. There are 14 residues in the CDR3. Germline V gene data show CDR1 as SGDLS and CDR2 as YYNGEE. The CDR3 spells CASSVVSFTGELFF. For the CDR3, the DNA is TGTGCCAGCAGCGTAGTTAGTTTCACCGGGGAGCTGTTTTTT.

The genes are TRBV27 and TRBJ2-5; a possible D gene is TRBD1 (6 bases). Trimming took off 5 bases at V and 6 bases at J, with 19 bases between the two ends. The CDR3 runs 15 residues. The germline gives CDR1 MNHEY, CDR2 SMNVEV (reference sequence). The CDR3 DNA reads TGTGCCAGCAGTACCGCAGGGGTAAGGATACAGACCCAGTACTTC. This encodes CASSTAGVRIQTQYF.

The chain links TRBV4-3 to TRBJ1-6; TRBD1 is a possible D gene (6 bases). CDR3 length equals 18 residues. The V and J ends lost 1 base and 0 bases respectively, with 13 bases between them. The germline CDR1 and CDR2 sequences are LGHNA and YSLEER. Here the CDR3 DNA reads TGCGCCAGCAGCCAAGTTCGACAGGTGAGCTCCTATAATTCACCCCTCCACTTT. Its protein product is CASSQVRQVSSYNSPLHF.

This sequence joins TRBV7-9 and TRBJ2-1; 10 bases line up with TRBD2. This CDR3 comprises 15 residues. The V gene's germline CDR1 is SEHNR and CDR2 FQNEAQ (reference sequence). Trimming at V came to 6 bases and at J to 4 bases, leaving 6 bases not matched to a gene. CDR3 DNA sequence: TGTGCCAGCAGTACAGGGACTAGCGCTTACAATGAGCAGTTCTTC. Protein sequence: CASSTGTSAYNEQFF.

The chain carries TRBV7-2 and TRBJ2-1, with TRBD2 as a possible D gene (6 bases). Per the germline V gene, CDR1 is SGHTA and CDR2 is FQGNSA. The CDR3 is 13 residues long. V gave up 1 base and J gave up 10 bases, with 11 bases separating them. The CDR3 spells CASSLELAFEQFF. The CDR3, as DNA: TGTGCCAGCAGCTTAGAACTAGCATTCGAGCAGTTCTTC.

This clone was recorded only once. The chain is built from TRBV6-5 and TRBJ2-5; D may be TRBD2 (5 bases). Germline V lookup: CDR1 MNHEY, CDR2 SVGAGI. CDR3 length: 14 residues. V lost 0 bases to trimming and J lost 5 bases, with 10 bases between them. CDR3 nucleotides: TGTGCCAGCAGTTACTCGCGGGTGGGGGAGACCCAGTACTTC. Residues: CASSYSRVGETQYF.

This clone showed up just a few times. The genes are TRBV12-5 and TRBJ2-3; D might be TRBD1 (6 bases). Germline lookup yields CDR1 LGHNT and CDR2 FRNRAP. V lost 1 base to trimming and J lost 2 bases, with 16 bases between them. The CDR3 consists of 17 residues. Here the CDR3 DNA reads TGTGCTAGTGGTTTGGGACTCAGGGGCGGCGTCACAGATACGCAGTATTTT. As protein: CASGLGLRGGVTDTQYF.

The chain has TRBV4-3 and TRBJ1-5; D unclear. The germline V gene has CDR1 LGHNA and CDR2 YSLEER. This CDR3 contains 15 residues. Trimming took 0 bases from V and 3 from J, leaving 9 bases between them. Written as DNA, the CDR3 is TGCGCCAGCAGCCAAGACAGGCAGGTCAATCAGCCCCAGCATTTT. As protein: CASSQDRQVNQPQHF.

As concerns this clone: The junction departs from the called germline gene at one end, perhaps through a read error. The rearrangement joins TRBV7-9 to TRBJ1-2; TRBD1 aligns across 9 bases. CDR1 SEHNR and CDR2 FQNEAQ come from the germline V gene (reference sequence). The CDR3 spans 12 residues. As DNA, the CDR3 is TGTTCCAGCAGGGCCGGGACAGGGTACGGCACCTTC. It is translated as CSSRAGTGYGTF.

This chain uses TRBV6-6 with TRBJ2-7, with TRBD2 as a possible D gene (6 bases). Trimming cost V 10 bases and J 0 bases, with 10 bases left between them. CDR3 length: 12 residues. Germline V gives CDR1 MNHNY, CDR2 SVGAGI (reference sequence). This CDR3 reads CATSTSSYEQYF. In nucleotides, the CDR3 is TGTGCCACCTCGACTAGCTCCTACGAGCAGTACTTC.

The CDR3 coding sequence is TGTGCCAGCAGCTTAATCAGGGGGGACTTCTATGGCTACACCTTC. Translating gives CASSLIRGDFYGYTF. This chain uses TRBV7-2 with TRBJ1-2, with TRBD1 identical over 7 bases. The trim removed 2 bases at V and 4 bases at J, leaving 7 bases unmatched. This CDR3 region has 15 residues. CDR1 is SGHTA and CDR2 is FQGNSA in the germline V gene.

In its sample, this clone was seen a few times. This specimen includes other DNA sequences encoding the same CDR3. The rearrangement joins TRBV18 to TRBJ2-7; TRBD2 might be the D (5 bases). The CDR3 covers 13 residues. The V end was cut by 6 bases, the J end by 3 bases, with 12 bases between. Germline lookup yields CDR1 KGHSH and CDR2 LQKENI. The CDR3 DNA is TGTGCCAGCTCCCCCGGGGAAGGCTACGAGCAGTACTTC. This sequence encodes CASSPGEGYEQYF.

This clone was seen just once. CDR3 in amino acids: CASSLTTSSGANVLTF. Written as DNA, the CDR3 is TGTGCCAGCAGCCTGACAACAAGCTCTGGGGCCAACGTCCTGACTTTC. The chain uses TRBV11-2 and TRBJ2-6; D is unclear. V was pared by 5 bases and J by 0 bases, with 11 bases between. There are 16 residues in the CDR3. Germline values: CDR1 SGHAT, CDR2 FQNNGV.

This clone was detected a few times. The CDR3 DNA sequence: TGTGCCAGCAGCGTAGGGGACAGCTCCTACGAGCAGTACTTC. Protein product: CASSVGDSSYEQYF. The chain couples TRBV9 to TRBJ2-7; TRBD1 aligns across 7 bases. J lost 0 bases, V lost 0 bases, and 0 bases had no gene match. The CDR3 is 14 amino acids. Germline V gene data show CDR1 as SGDLS and CDR2 as YYNGEE. The entire variable domain, with the rest obtained from reference TRBV9 and TRBJ2-7, is as follows: DSGVTQTPKHLITATGQRVTLRCSPRSGDLSVYWYQQSLDQGLQFLIQYYNGEERAKGNILERFSAQQFPDLHSELNLSSLELGDSALYFCASSVGDSSYEQYFGPGTRLTVT.

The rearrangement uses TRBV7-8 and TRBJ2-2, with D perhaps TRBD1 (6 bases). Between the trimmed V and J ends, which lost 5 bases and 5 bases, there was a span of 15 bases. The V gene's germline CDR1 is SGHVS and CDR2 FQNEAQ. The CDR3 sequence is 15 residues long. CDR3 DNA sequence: TGTGCCAGCAGCGTTCAGGGGTTACGGACCGGGGAGCTGTTTTTT. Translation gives CASSVQGLRTGELFF.

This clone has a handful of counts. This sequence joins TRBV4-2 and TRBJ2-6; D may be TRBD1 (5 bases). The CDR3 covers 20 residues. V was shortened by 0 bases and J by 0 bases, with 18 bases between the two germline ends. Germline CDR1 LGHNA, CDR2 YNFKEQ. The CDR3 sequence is CASSQDPPQGTYSGANVLTF. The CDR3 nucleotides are TGTGCCAGCAGCCAAGACCCCCCCCAGGGAACTTACTCTGGGGCCAACGTCCTGACTTTC.

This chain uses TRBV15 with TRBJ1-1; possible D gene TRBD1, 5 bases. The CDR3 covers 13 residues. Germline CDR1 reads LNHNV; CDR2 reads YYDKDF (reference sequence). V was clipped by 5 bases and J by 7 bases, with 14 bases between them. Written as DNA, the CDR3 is TGTGCCACCAGCGGGGAGGGGCATCGTGAAGCTTTCTTT. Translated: CATSGEGHREAFF.